This TCR beta chain was profiled in a study of CD8+CD57+ T cells in acquired aplastic anemia. Study background: The mean DNA yield obtained from sorted CD4+ and CD8+ cells came to about 3 ug.

All patients picked for sequencing had shown, by flow cytometry, an expansion of CD8+CD57+ cells. Concerning this clonotype: Its antigen remains unidentified.

General study results and limits: Patient and control CD8+ Simpson's diversity was not significantly different.

The CDR3 totals 14 residues. Germline loops: CDR1 SGHDT, CDR2 YYEEEE. V was trimmed by 0 bases and J by 3 bases, leaving 9 bases between them. Genomic DNA provided the template from which TCR beta VDJ and CDR3 profiles were obtained. TCRdb re-derived calls from the reads in MiXCR, one entry per CDR3 protein. The sample consists of around 130,000 distinct CDR3 sequences, 45% to 60% of them appearing once. This TCR came from a human donor with aplastic anemia. The V gene is TRBV5-6, the J gene TRBJ1-2, with D tentatively TRBD1 (6 bases). Sequences were obtained from sorted CD4+, CD8+, or CD8+CD57+ T cells (not recorded which) from PBMCs. The CDR3, as DNA: TGTGCCAGCAGCTTGGTTCGGACAGACTATGGCTACACCTTC. Residues: CASSLVRTDYGYTF.